These 27 T cell receptor beta chains were all obtained from the same sample, sequenced in a study of T cells after yellow fever vaccination. Each CDR3 protein is one row after TCRdb ran MiXCR on the 5' RACE reads. The data hold about 400,000 distinct CDR3 sequences, with 6% to 8% observed a single time. The specimen was PBMCs, collected 5 days after the yellow fever booster vaccination. Source of these receptors: a man younger than 40 who received the YFV17D yellow fever vaccine.

The rearrangement links TRBV9 to TRBJ2-1; D unresolved. CDR3 length: 15 amino acids. From germline, CDR1 is SGDLS and CDR2 YYNGEE. Trimming cost V 1 base and J 8 bases, with 16 bases left between them. The DNA for the CDR3 is TGTGCCAGCAGCGTATATAGCCGCCACCAGGATGAGCAGTTCTTC. Its protein product is CASSVYSRHQDEQFF.

The rearrangement joins TRBV7-7 to TRBJ2-6, with no clear D. Trimming took off 5 bases at V and 0 bases at J, with 14 bases between the two ends. Germline loops: CDR1 SSHAT, CDR2 FNYEAQ (reference sequence). The CDR3 extends over 17 amino acids. The CDR3, as DNA: TGTGCCAGCAGCCCGGCCTTGGGGAACTCTGGGGCCAACGTCCTGACTTTC. As protein: CASSPALGNSGANVLTF.

The chain recombines TRBV5-6 with TRBJ2-5; 16 bases fit TRBD2. Unmatched junction bases numbered 10, after V lost 4 bases and J lost 4 bases. CDR1 and CDR2 (germline): SGHDT, YYEEEE. The CDR3 is made up of 18 amino acids. CDR3 bases: TGTGCCAGCAGCCTGGGGACTAGCGGGAGGGCCGCCAGAGAGACCCAGTACTTC. Protein: CASSLGTSGRAARETQYF. Full variable domain (remainder filled in from reference TRBV5-6 and TRBJ2-5): DAGVTQSPTHLIKTRGQQVTLRCSPKSGHDTVSWYQQALGQGPQFIFQYYEEEERQRGNFPDRFSGHQFPNYSSELNVNALLLGDSALYLCASSLGTSGRAARETQYFGPGTRLLVL.

The gene calls are TRBV20-1 and TRBJ2-1; possible D gene TRBD1, 5 bases. Per the germline V gene, CDR1 is DFQATT and CDR2 is SNEGSKA (reference sequence). The CDR3 extends over 13 amino acids. The CDR3 nucleotides are TGCAGCTGGGGCCAGGCGGCGCGAAATGAGCAGTTCTTC. The encoded protein is CSWGQAARNEQFF.

In the case of this clonotype: A read error may produce the germline difference seen at one junction end. The J gene is TRBJ2-3, the V gene TRBV12-3 or TRBV12-4, with D perhaps matching TRBD1 (5 bases). CDR3 length: 17 residues. CDR3 bases: TGTGCCAGCGGTTTTGTCTTAACTCCAGGGTTCACAGATACGCAGTATTTT. Translated: CASGFVLTPGFTDTQYF.

This clonotype was recorded a few times. The chain carries TRBV20-1 and TRBJ2-7; the match to TRBD1 covers 8 bases. Germline CDR1 DFQATT, CDR2 SNEGSKA (reference sequence). This CDR3 spans 15 amino acids. V dropped 3 bases and J dropped 2; count of bases not matched to a gene: 9. The CDR3 here is CSARAGQGKTYEQYF. In DNA, the CDR3 is TGCAGTGCTAGGGCAGGACAGGGTAAAACCTACGAGCAGTACTTC.

This clonotype was counted only a few times. This rearrangement joins TRBV27 to TRBJ1-4, with TRBD1 matching 11 bases. J was trimmed by 8 bases and V by 9 bases; bases with no gene match: 5. Per germline, CDR1 MNHEY and CDR2 SMNVEV (reference sequence). The CDR3 length is 13 residues. Here the CDR3 reads CASGTGGHEKLFF. CDR3 nucleotide sequence: TGTGCCAGTGGGACAGGGGGGCACGAAAAACTGTTTTTT.

The CDR3 coding sequence is TGCAGTGCTCTCGCGGCATCGTACACCGGGGAGCTGTTTTTT. It codes for CSALAASYTGELFF. The chain is built from TRBV20-1 and TRBJ2-2; D unclear. The CDR3 has 14 amino acids. The germline CDR1 and CDR2 sequences are DFQATT and SNEGSKA (reference sequence). The germline V and J ends were trimmed by 5 bases and 3 bases, with 13 bases remaining between them.

This clonotype was picked up a small number of times. The CDR3: CASSVAGDSYNEQFF. In nucleotides, the CDR3 is TGTGCCAGCAGTGTAGCGGGAGACTCCTACAATGAGCAGTTCTTC. This chain links TRBV6-1 with TRBJ2-1, with 9 nucleotides matching TRBD2. The germline CDR1 and CDR2 sequences are MNHNS and SASEGT. This CDR3 is built from 15 residues. Germline trimming cut 4 bases from V and 0 bases from J; bases unmatched to any gene: 1.

Ten or more counts support this clonotype. This chain joins TRBV7-8 and TRBJ2-7; the match to TRBD1 covers 9 bases. Germline assignment: CDR1 SGHVS and CDR2 FQNEAQ. V shed 3 bases, J shed 3 bases, and the junction held 6 bases outside the gene matches. This CDR3 region has 15 residues. The chain's CDR3 is CASSLSGTGFYEQYF. CDR3 in DNA: TGTGCCAGCAGCTTGTCCGGGACAGGGTTCTACGAGCAGTACTTC. The full variable domain, rest sourced from reference TRBV7-8 and TRBJ2-7, is GAGVSQSPRYKVAKRGQDVALRCDPISGHVSLFWYQQALGQGPEFLTYFQNEAQLDKSGLPSDRFFAERPEGSVSTLKIQRTQQEDSAVYLCASSLSGTGFYEQYFGPGTRLTVT.

This clonotype appeared a few times. This chain connects TRBV18 to TRBJ2-4; no firm D call. Germline-derived CDR1 and CDR2 are KGHSH and LQKENI. CDR3 length: 14 residues. Trimming removed 3 bases at V and 2 bases at J, with 8 bases between. CDR3 sequence: CASSPLETKNIQYF. The CDR3 nucleotides are TGTGCCAGCTCACCCTTAGAGACCAAAAACATTCAGTACTTC.

This clonotype was detected only a few times. The chain links TRBV6-4 to TRBJ1-6, with 7 bases aligning to TRBD1. CDR3 size: 14 residues. Per the germline V gene, CDR1 is MRHNA and CDR2 is SNTAGT. Trimming at V came to 5 bases and at J to 5 bases, leaving 3 bases not matched to a gene. CDR3 in DNA: TGTGCCAGCAGTACAGGGGACCATAATTCACCCCTCCACTTT. It specifies CASSTGDHNSPLHF.

This clonotype came up a few times. V and J are TRBV7-2 and TRBJ2-7; TRBD1 aligns across 7 bases. CDR3 length: 15 residues. CDR1 SGHTA and CDR2 FQGNSA come from the germline V gene. Trimming at V came to 1 base and at J to 4 bases, leaving 7 bases not matched to a gene. CDR3 sequence (DNA): TGTGCCAGCAGCTTAGGGGCAGGGGGTCGGTACGAGCAGTACTTC. It translates to CASSLGAGGRYEQYF.

This clonotype has only a few counts. The chain is built from TRBV29-1 and TRBJ2-3; tentatively, D is TRBD1 or TRBD2 (5 bases each). V was trimmed by 5 bases and J by 3 bases, leaving 15 bases between them. Germline V gene lookup returns CDR1 SQVTM and CDR2 ANQGSEA. The CDR3 runs to 14 residues. CDR3 coding DNA: TGCAGCGTTCCGGGACGACGGGTGACAGATACGCAGTATTTT. Amino acid sequence: CSVPGRRVTDTQYF.

This clonotype was recorded at least ten times. V gene TRBV6-2 or TRBV6-3 combines with J gene TRBJ1-2; no firm D call. The V gene's germline CDR1 is MNHEY and CDR2 SVGEGT. This CDR3 comprises 11 residues. V was shortened by 2 bases and J by 12 bases, with 10 bases between the two germline ends. The CDR3 nucleotides read TGTGCCAGCAGTTACATCGACGTCCACACCTTC. It specifies CASSYIDVHTF.

This clonotype showed up just a few times. The DNA of the CDR3 is TGTGCCAGCTCACCTGTGGACAGGGCGAACACCATATATTTT. Amino acids: CASSPVDRANTIYF. The gene calls are TRBV18 and TRBJ1-3; 8 positions agree with TRBD1. The ends lost 3 bases at V and 7 bases at J; junction bases unmatched: 5. Germline CDR1 and CDR2: KGHSH and LQKENI. There are 14 residues in the CDR3.

This clonotype has a handful of counts. The V call is TRBV5-1, the J call TRBJ1-1; a possible D gene is TRBD1 (6 bases). CDR1 is SGHRS and CDR2 is YFSETQ in the germline V gene. This CDR3 has 15 amino acids. V was cut by 0 bases and J by 1 base, with 10 bases left in between. The CDR3 DNA follows: TGCGCCAGCAGCTTGGCAGGGGCCCAGAACACTGAAGCTTTCTTT. It translates to CASSLAGAQNTEAFF.

The rearrangement links TRBV11-2 to TRBJ1-2; possibly TRBD1 for D (5 bases). The CDR3 length is 13 residues. V shed 3 bases and J shed 2 bases, with 7 bases lying between them. Germline CDR1 SGHAT, CDR2 FQNNGV. The CDR3 DNA sequence: TGTGCCAGCAGCTTCGGACACAACTATGGCTACACCTTC. It codes for CASSFGHNYGYTF.

The genes are TRBV11-3 and TRBJ2-2; D not resolved. V was shortened by 4 bases and J by 3 bases, with 9 bases between the two germline ends. This CDR3 has 14 amino acids. Germline assignment: CDR1 SGHNT and CDR2 YENEEA. The CDR3 reads CASSSSRYTGELFF. CDR3 sequence (DNA): TGTGCCAGCAGCTCCTCCCGGTACACCGGGGAGCTGTTTTTT.

This sequence joins TRBV6-1 and TRBJ2-2; 12 positions agree with TRBD2. The trim removed 6 bases at V and 6 bases at J, leaving 8 bases unmatched. CDR1 and CDR2 from the germline V gene are MNHNS and SASEGT. The CDR3 is 16 amino acids. In nucleotides, the CDR3 is TGTGCCAGCAGGCCGACTAGCGGGAGAGGGCCCGGGGAGCTGTTTTTT. Translating gives CASRPTSGRGPGELFF.

V is TRBV9 and J is TRBJ2-7; 11 bases map to TRBD2. Per germline, CDR1 SGDLS and CDR2 YYNGEE. The CDR3 is made up of 15 amino acids. With V trimmed by 1 base and J by 3 bases, 3 bases remained unmatched. CDR3 DNA: TGTGCCAGCAGCGTAACGGGACTAGCGGACTACGAGCAGTACTTC. This gives the protein CASSVTGLADYEQYF.

This clonotype was seen only a few times. The chain uses TRBV10-1 and TRBJ2-3; no definite D call. The V and J ends lost 4 bases and 4 bases respectively, with 18 bases between them. The germline V gene encodes CDR1 WNHNN and CDR2 SYGVQD (reference sequence). The CDR3 is 16 amino acids. The CDR3 spells CASSVGPNSPADTQYF. The DNA for the CDR3 is TGCGCCAGCAGTGTTGGCCCCAATTCACCCGCAGATACGCAGTATTTT.

Only a few counts were recorded for this clonotype. This sequence joins TRBV20-1 and TRBJ2-1; TRBD2 aligns across 13 bases. V trimming: 6 bases; J trimming: 8 bases; junction bases outside the gene matches: 16. Germline V CDR1 and CDR2: DFQATT, SNEGSKA (reference sequence). This CDR3 spans 17 amino acids. CDR3 amino acids: CSALPKRLAGGRHEQFF. The CDR3, as DNA: TGCAGTGCCCTACCAAAAAGACTAGCGGGAGGCCGGCATGAGCAGTTCTTC.

This clonotype was seen a handful of times. Being one base from a much bigger clone, this may be a read error. V is TRBV3-1 and J is TRBJ2-2; no clear D. V gave up 2 bases and J gave up 6 bases, with 1 base separating them. CDR1 LGHDT and CDR2 YNNKEL come from the germline V gene (reference sequence). The CDR3 extends over 11 amino acids. CDR3 sequence reads: CASSQSGELFF. The CDR3 DNA is TGTGCCAGCAGCCAATCCGGGGAGCTGTTTTTT.

This clonotype was recorded many times. The J gene is TRBJ1-1, the V gene TRBV7-2; TRBD1 is a possible D gene (5 bases). Germline lookup yields CDR1 SGHTA and CDR2 FQGNSA. The CDR3 extends over 14 amino acids. The V and J ends lost 1 base and 4 bases respectively, with 10 bases between them. The CDR3, as DNA: TGTGCCAGCAGCTTAGTGTACGGGGGCACTGAAGCTTTCTTT. Translated: CASSLVYGGTEAFF.

There are a few counts of this clonotype. The chain has TRBV27 and TRBJ2-2; 7 bases agree with TRBD1. Germline CDR1 MNHEY, CDR2 SMNVEV (reference sequence). The CDR3 covers 18 residues. V lost 5 bases and J lost 1; bases outside the gene matches: 13. DNA for the CDR3: TGTGCCAGCAGTCAAACCATAAGCCGGACAGGGAACACCGGGGAGCTGTTTTTT. Translation gives CASSQTISRTGNTGELFF.

This clonotype was counted at least ten times. The chain carries TRBV12-3 or TRBV12-4 and TRBJ2-3; D tentatively fits TRBD1 or TRBD2 (5 bases each). V lost 6 bases, J lost 5 bases, and 9 bases lay in between. The CDR3 sequence is 12 residues long. CDR3 DNA: TGTGCCAGCAGCCGGGACGTAGATACGCAGTATTTT. Protein product: CASSRDVDTQYF.